The clone carrying this TCR beta chain came up a few times. The germline V gene has CDR1 SGHNT and CDR2 YYREEE (reference sequence). The germline V and J ends were trimmed by 4 bases and 2 bases, with 15 bases remaining between them. The CDR3 contains 15 residues. This specimen comes from a study of OX40 agonist ivuxolimab in advanced cancers. TCRdb's table, derived via immunoSEQ multiplex PCR, lists solely in-frame clones and lacks some. The table has 75,000 to 100,000 clones, 84% seen once; the top ten hold about 6%. This chain joins TRBV5-4 and TRBJ2-5; D is perhaps TRBD1 (6 bases). The receptor comes from an adult with an advanced solid tumor such as melanoma, head and neck, liver or kidney cancer. The sequencing used CD4+ or CD8+ T cells sorted from blood, collected in a trial of the OX40 agonist ivuxolimab. The CDR3 spells CASSARTQGQETQYF. The CDR3 bases are TGTGCCAGCAGCGCGCGAACGCAGGGGCAAGAGACCCAGTACTTC. The full variable domain, in which reference TRBV5-4 and TRBJ2-5 provide the parts outside the CDR3, is ETGVTQSPTHLIKTRGQQVTLRCSSQSGHNTVSWYQQALGQGPQFIFQYYREEENGRGNFPPRFSGLQFPNYSSELNVNALELDDSALYLCASSARTQGQETQYFGPGTRLLVL.